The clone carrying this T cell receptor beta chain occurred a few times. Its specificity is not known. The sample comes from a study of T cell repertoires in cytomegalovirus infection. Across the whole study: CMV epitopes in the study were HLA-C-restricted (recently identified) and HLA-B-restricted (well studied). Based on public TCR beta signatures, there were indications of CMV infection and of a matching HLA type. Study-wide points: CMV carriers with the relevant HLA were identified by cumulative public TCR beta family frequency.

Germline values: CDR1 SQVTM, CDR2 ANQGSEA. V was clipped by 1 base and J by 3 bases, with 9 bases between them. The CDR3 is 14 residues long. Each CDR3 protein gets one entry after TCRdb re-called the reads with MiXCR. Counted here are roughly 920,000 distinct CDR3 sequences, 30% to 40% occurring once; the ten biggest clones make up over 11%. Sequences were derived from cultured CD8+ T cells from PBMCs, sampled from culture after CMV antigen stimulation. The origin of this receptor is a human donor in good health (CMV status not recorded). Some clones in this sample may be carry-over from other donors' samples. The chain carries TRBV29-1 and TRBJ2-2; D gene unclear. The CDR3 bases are TGCAGCGTTGAAGTAGTCCGAGACACCGGGGAGCTGTTTTTT. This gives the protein CSVEVVRDTGELFF.